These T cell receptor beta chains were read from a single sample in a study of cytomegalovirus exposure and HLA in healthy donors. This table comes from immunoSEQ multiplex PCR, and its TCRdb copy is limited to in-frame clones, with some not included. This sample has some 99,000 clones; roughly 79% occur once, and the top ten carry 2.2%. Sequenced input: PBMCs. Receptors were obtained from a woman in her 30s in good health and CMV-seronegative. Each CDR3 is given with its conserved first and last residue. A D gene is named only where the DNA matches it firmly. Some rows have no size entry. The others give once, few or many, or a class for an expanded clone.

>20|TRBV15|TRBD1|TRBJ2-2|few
CATSRFPGTGASVNTGELFF
TGTGCCACCAGCAGATTCCCCGGGACAGGGGCTTCGGTGAACACCGGGGAGCTGTTTTTT
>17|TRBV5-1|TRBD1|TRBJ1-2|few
CASSSTGGPTEDYGYTF
TGCGCCAGCAGCTCGACAGGGGGCCCTACCGAGGACTATGGCTACACCTTC
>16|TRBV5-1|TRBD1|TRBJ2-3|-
CASSPTGGAVTDTQYF
TGCGCCAGCAGCCCCACAGGGGGCGCCGTAACAGATACGCAGTATTTT
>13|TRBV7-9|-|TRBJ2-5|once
CASSLSGQETQYF
TGTGCCAGCAGCTTGAGTGGTCAAGAGACCCAGTACTTC
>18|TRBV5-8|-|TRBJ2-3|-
CASSLEGQRREWGDTQYF
TGTGCCAGCAGCTTGGAGGGACAACGGCGGGAGTGGGGAGATACGCAGTATTTT
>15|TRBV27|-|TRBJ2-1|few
CASSRPTARPNEQFF
TGTGCCAGCAGCCGCCCTACCGCGCGGCCAAATGAGCAGTTCTTC
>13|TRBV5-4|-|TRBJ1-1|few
CASSSEVRGEAFF
TGTGCCAGCAGCTCCGAGGTCCGTGGTGAAGCTTTCTTT
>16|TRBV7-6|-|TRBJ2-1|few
CASSPSVSSVNNEQFF
TGTGCCAGCAGCCCGTCCGTGAGCTCTGTGAACAATGAGCAGTTCTTC
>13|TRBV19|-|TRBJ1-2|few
CASSIDLTVGYTF
TGTGCCAGTAGTATAGATCTCACGGTTGGCTACACCTTC
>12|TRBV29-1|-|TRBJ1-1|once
CSAGGGSTEAFF
TGCAGCGCCGGGGGGGGGAGCACTGAAGCTTTCTTT
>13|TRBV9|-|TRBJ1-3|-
CASSPTGGNTIYF
TGTGCCAGCAGCCCCACCGGGGGAAACACCATATATTTT
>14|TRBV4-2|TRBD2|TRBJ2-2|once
CASSQEREIGELFF
TGTGCCAGCAGCCAAGAGCGGGAGATCGGGGAGCTGTTTTTT
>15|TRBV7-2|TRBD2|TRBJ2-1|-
CASTTSGRVANEQFF
TGTGCAAGCACCACTAGCGGGAGGGTGGCGAATGAGCAGTTCTTC
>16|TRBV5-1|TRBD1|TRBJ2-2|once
CASSSPRDRGPGELFF
TGCGCCAGCAGCTCTCCCCGGGACAGGGGTCCCGGGGAGCTGTTTTTT
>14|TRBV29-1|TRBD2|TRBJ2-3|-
CSALALAVTDTQYF
TGCAGCGCACTAGCGCTAGCCGTTACAGATACGCAGTATTTT
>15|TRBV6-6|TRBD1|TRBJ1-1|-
CASSPRTGRNTEAFF
TGTGCCAGCAGCCCGAGGACAGGAAGGAACACTGAAGCTTTCTTT
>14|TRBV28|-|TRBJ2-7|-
CASSRTARVREQYF
TGTGCCAGCAGCCGGACTGCGCGAGTAAGAGAGCAGTACTTC
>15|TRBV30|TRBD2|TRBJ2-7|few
CAWSRGTSGNYEQYF
TGTGCCTGGAGTAGAGGGACTAGCGGGAACTACGAGCAGTACTTC
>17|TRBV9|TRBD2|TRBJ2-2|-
CASSVGPVAGETGELFF
TGTGCCAGCAGCGTTGGGCCAGTAGCGGGAGAGACCGGGGAGCTGTTTTTT
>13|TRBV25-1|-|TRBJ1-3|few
CASQRFSGNTIYF
TGTGCCAGCCAGAGGTTCTCTGGAAACACCATATATTTT
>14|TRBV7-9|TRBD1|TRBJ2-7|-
CASSSGTGGYEQYF
TGTGCCAGCAGCTCCGGGACAGGGGGCTACGAGCAGTACTTC
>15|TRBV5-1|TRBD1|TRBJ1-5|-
CASSFSGGNNQPQHF
TGCGCCAGCAGCTTCTCAGGGGGAAATAATCAGCCCCAGCATTTT
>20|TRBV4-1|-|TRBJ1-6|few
CASSQDGSDSADYRNSPLHF
TGCGCCAGCAGCCAAGATGGTTCGGATTCGGCTGACTATCGTAATTCACCCCTCCACTTT
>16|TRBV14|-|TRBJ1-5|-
CASSRLRGRDNQPQHF
TGTGCCAGCAGCCGCCTAAGGGGCAGAGACAATCAGCCCCAGCATTTT
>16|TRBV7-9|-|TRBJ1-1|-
CASRALGKRMNTEAFF
TGTGCCAGCAGGGCCCTAGGTAAAAGAATGAACACTGAAGCTTTCTTT
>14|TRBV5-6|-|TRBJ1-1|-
CASSLSGGNTEAFF
TGTGCCAGCAGCTTGAGCGGGGGAAACACTGAAGCTTTCTTT
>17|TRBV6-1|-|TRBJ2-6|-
CASSESFGVSGANVLTF
TGTGCCAGCAGTGAAAGCTTCGGTGTCTCTGGGGCCAACGTCCTGACTTTC
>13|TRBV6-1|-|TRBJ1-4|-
CASRAPTSQKLFF
TGTGCCAGCAGAGCCCCGACATCCCAAAAACTGTTTTTT
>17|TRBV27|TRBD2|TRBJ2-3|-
CASSLKPAGVGTDTQYF
TGTGCCAGCAGTCTCAAACCAGCGGGAGTTGGGACAGATACGCAGTATTTT
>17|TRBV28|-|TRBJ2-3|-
CASSLDSGSRQGDTQYF
TGTGCCAGCAGTTTAGATAGCGGGAGCCGACAGGGGGATACGCAGTATTTT
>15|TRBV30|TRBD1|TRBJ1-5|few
CAWSGGTGGGQPQHF
TGTGCCTGGAGTGGAGGGACAGGGGGAGGGCAGCCCCAGCATTTT
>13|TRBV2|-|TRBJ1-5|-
CASKGEGNQPQHF
TGTGCCAGCAAAGGTGAGGGAAATCAGCCCCAGCATTTT
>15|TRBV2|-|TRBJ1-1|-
CASSEDGVGGTEAFF
TGTGCCAGCAGTGAGGATGGAGTGGGAGGCACTGAAGCTTTCTTT
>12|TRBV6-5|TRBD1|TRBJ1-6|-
CASGQGLSPLHF
TGTGCCAGCGGACAGGGACTGTCACCCCTCCACTTT
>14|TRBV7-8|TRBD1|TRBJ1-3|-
CASTGTGSGNTIYF
TGTGCCAGCACCGGGACAGGCTCTGGAAACACCATATATTTT
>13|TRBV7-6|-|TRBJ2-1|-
CASSSSGAGEQFF
TGTGCCAGCAGTTCCTCAGGGGCCGGCGAGCAGTTCTTC
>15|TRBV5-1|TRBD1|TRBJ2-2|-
CASSLVTGTTGELFF
TGCGCCAGCAGCTTGGTGACAGGGACCACCGGGGAGCTGTTTTTT
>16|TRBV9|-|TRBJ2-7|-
CASSVAGHGPAYEQYF
TGTGCCAGCAGCGTAGCCGGACACGGTCCCGCCTACGAGCAGTACTTC
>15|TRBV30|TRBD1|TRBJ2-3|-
CAWHTGVTSTDTQYF
TGTGCCTGGCATACAGGGGTCACTAGCACAGATACGCAGTATTTT